This is a list of T cell receptor beta chains from one sample in a study of cytomegalovirus exposure and HLA in healthy donors. The protocol was immunoSEQ multiplex PCR, while the TCRdb copy is restricted to in-frame clones and leaves out a portion. The table includes 100,000 to 150,000 clones, 80% to 90% detected once. The sequenced material came from PBMCs. Every receptor here comes from a woman younger than 45 in good health and CMV-seronegative. The CDR3 runs from the conserved cysteine through the conserved F or W. The D gene is left open where the match is weak. Rows give clone size only sometimes, using once, few, many, or a class for an expanded clone.

TRBD2 TRBJ2-5 TRBV7-2 once CASTLAGGGKTQYF TGTGCCAGCACTTTAGCGGGAGGAGGGAAGACCCAGTACTTC
. TRBJ2-2 TRBV10-3 . CAISESLVSGELFF TGTGCCATCAGTGAGTCGTTAGTATCCGGGGAGCTGTTTTTT
TRBD1 TRBJ2-7 TRBV18 . CASSPGQNYEQYF TGTGCCAGCTCACCGGGACAGAACTACGAGCAGTACTTC
TRBD2 TRBJ2-1 TRBV5-1 . CASSPGTSGTNYQFF TGCGCCAGCAGCCCGGGGACTAGCGGAACAAATTACCAGTTCTTC
TRBD1 TRBJ1-5 TRBV7-8 . CASSLGGGSGNQPQHF TGTGCCAGCAGCTTAGGAGGGGGCAGCGGCAATCAGCCCCAGCATTTT
TRBD1 TRBJ1-5 TRBV5-1 . CASSPVDRVKYQPQHF TGCGCCAGCAGCCCGGTGGACAGGGTGAAGTATCAGCCCCAGCATTTT
. TRBJ2-2 TRBV27 . CASCMGLDNTGELFF TGTGCCAGCTGTATGGGGCTAGACAACACCGGGGAGCTGTTTTTT
. TRBJ2-7 TRBV7-9 . CASSLQGGEQYF TGTGCCAGCAGCTTACAAGGAGGCGAGCAATACTTC
. TRBJ2-2 TRBV7-2 . CASSRVVTGENTGELFF TGTGCCAGCAGTAGGGTCGTGACAGGCGAGAACACCGGGGAGCTGTTTTTT
TRBD2 TRBJ2-3 TRBV28 . CASSLNPRGSTDTQYF TGTGCCAGCAGTTTAAATCCGCGGGGGAGCACAGATACGCAGTATTTT
. TRBJ2-2 TRBV19 . CASSMQGATLTGELFF TGTGCCAGTAGTATGCAGGGTGCTACGCTAACCGGGGAGCTGTTTTTT
. TRBJ1-1 TRBV7-2 . CASSLWGGQNTEAFF TGTGCCAGCAGCTTGTGGGGGGGTCAGAATACTGAAGCTTTCTTT
TRBD2 TRBJ2-5 TRBV5-4 . CASRVGTSGSSETQYF TGTGCCAGCAGGGTAGGGACTAGCGGGAGCAGTGAGACCCAGTACTTC
TRBD2 TRBJ2-7 TRBV5-1 . CASSSWTSGGGEQYF TGCGCCAGCAGCTCGTGGACTAGCGGGGGTGGCGAGCAGTACTTC
. TRBJ1-5 TRBV10-3 . CAISAGLAINQPQHF TGTGCCATCAGTGCAGGGTTGGCAATCAATCAGCCCCAGCATTTT
TRBD1 TRBJ1-1 TRBV4-1 . CASSHQPGTGGTEAFF TGCGCCAGCAGCCATCAACCCGGGACAGGGGGGACTGAAGCTTTCTTT
TRBD2 TRBJ2-7 TRBV4-2 . CASSQEGQRGAYEQYF TGTGCCAGCAGCCAAGAGGGGCAGCGGGGGGCCTACGAGCAGTACTTC
TRBD1 TRBJ2-4 TRBV15 . CATSRTQGKNIQYF TGTGCCACCAGCAGGACACAGGGGAAGAACATTCAGTACTTC
. TRBJ1-1 TRBV4-1 once CASRFVGGNTEAFF TGCGCCAGCAGATTCGTAGGAGGGAACACTGAAGCTTTCTTT
. TRBJ2-3 TRBV11-2 . CASSLSGYPTDTQYF TGTGCCAGCAGCCTATCGGGGTACCCCACAGATACGCAGTATTTT
TRBD1 TRBJ1-5 TRBV6-5 . CAGSLQGADQPQHF TGTGCCGGCAGCTTACAGGGGGCGGATCAGCCCCAGCATTTT
. TRBJ2-7 TRBV11-2 . CASSFQANTRGEQYF TGTGCCAGCAGCTTTCAGGCGAATACCCGGGGCGAGCAGTACTTC
TRBD1 TRBJ1-4 TRBV28 few CASSIPGQGASEKLFF TGTGCCAGCAGTATTCCGGGACAGGGGGCGAGCGAAAAACTGTTTTTT
. TRBJ1-2 TRBV30 . CAWKRTGSVYGYTF TGTGCCTGGAAGAGAACAGGATCCGTCTATGGCTACACCTTC
. TRBJ2-3 TRBV25-1 medium-sized CASSANRASTDTQYF TGTGCCAGCAGTGCCAACAGGGCTAGCACAGATACGCAGTATTTT
TRBD2 TRBJ2-4 TRBV5-1 . CASRRGDSWDIQYF TGCGCCAGCCGACGGGGGGATTCGTGGGACATTCAGTACTTC
TRBD1 TRBJ1-1 TRBV30 . CAWGGTVNTEAFF TGTGCCTGGGGTGGGACAGTGAACACTGAAGCTTTCTTT
. TRBJ1-1 TRBV4-1 . CASSQDTPPPGGNAEAFF TGCGCCAGCAGCCAAGATACGCCTCCCCCGGGGGGGAATGCTGAAGCTTTCTTT
TRBD1 TRBJ1-1 TRBV25-1 few CASSDKDRVLTEAFF TGTGCCAGCAGTGACAAGGACAGGGTTCTCACTGAAGCTTTCTTT
. TRBJ2-1 TRBV5-6 . CASSQQSTYNEQFF TGTGCCAGCAGCCAACAGAGCACCTACAATGAGCAGTTCTTC
. TRBJ2-7 TRBV12-5 few CASRKRQHEQYF TGTGCTAGTCGAAAGAGACAGCACGAGCAGTACTTC
. TRBJ2-1 TRBV28 once CASRGGSYNEQFF TGTGCCAGCAGGGGGGGCTCCTACAATGAGCAGTTCTTC
TRBD1 TRBJ1-4 TRBV28 . CASRRQGSEKLFF TGTGCCAGCAGACGACAGGGAAGTGAAAAACTGTTTTTT
. TRBJ2-5 TRBV7-7 . CASSLSAEWGETQYF TGTGCTAGCAGCTTATCAGCGGAGTGGGGAGAGACCCAGTACTTC
. TRBJ2-7 TRBV7-9 . CASSSGLGPVSYEQYF TGTGCCAGCAGCTCGGGGTTGGGCCCCGTGTCCTACGAGCAGTACTTC
. TRBJ2-7 TRBV7-8 . CATQQEWDYEQYF TGTGCCACCCAACAGGAATGGGACTACGAGCAGTACTTC
. TRBJ1-5 TRBV4-3 . CASSQGLISNQPQHF TGCGCCAGCAGCCAAGGACTGATTAGCAATCAGCCCCAGCATTTT
TRBD2 TRBJ2-5 TRBV28 . CASRLIPGLGETQYF TGTGCCAGCAGACTAATTCCGGGACTAGGAGAGACCCAGTACTTC
TRBD1 TRBJ1-2 TRBV19 . CASSTHLQGAYGYTF TGTGCCAGTAGTACTCATTTACAGGGGGCCTATGGCTACACCTTC
. TRBJ1-6 TRBV7-9 . CASSLASGAPLHF TGTGCCAGCAGCTTAGCCTCAGGGGCACCCCTCCACTTT
TRBD1 TRBJ1-2 TRBV7-9 . CASRGTGGIYGYTF TGTGCCAGCAGGGGGACAGGGGGCATTTATGGCTACACCTTC
TRBD2 TRBJ2-3 TRBV27 . CASSPSGSGTDTQYF TGTGCCAGCAGCCCGAGCGGGAGCGGCACAGATACGCAGTATTTT
. TRBJ2-7 TRBV19 . CASSTGGLGEQYF TGTGCCAGTAGTACAGGGGGGTTGGGCGAGCAGTACTTC
. TRBJ1-6 TRBV18 . CASSPRAGTSSPLHF TGTGCCAGCTCACCACGCGCAGGCACTAGTTCACCCCTCCACTTT
TRBD2 TRBJ2-3 TRBV4-1 . CASSQGAGTDTQYF TGCGCCAGCAGCCAAGGAGCGGGGACAGATACGCAGTATTTT
. TRBJ2-5 TRBV18 . CASSPSSTDSGTQYF TGTGCCAGCTCACCCAGTAGTACGGACTCCGGGACCCAGTACTTC
. TRBJ2-3 TRBV7-2 . CASSFQGRGDTQYF TGTGCCAGCAGCTTCCAGGGTAGGGGAGATACGCAGTATTTT